The present entry profiles one T cell receptor beta chain with its context. The antigen this receptor binds is unknown. Per-nucleotide qualities are absent, and no much larger clonotype sits a single base away. These data are taken from a study of cytomegalovirus exposure and HLA in healthy donors (dated by TCRdb to the late 2010s). Concerning the study at large: In an earlier analysis of approximately 500 of the donors, 276 Gb of sequence data and 90 million to 130 million unique TCR beta sequences from some 170 million T cells were reported. Around 330 gigabases of sequencing data and around 85 million unique TCR sequences made up an early release that covered over 550 HLA-typed donors. The genetic ancestry cluster associated with self-reported Caucasian donors included about 81% of the roughly 390 genotyped donors. The aim of the study was to test whether cataloging public T cell receptors could identify signatures of past pathogen exposure. The study used immunosequencing to profile the T cell repertoires of about 670 subjects and linked those repertoires to cytomegalovirus serostatus. In addition to the first cohort of 650 to 750 subjects, a separate validation cohort of approximately 130 different subjects was used. To predict cytomegalovirus infection status, the study brought together high-throughput TCR immunosequencing, statistical association of individual TCRs with disease status, and machine learning. A later analysis re-analyzed previously published TCR beta repertoires from 650 to 800 donors and added high-resolution HLA genotyping to study TCR occurrence patterns. In the later analysis, no new phenotypic data were used to find candidate immune exposures; instead, reliance was placed on TCR beta sequences and their occurrence across donors. To decide whether each TCR beta V gene segment behaved as functional or pseudogenic, an earlier analysis of nearly 600 of the donors relied on high-throughput TCR beta sequencing. Donor age, sex, ethnicity and CMV serostatus were compiled together with the repertoire data. In a later genetic analysis, genome-wide SNP genotypes for about 65% of the roughly 670 donors were used, and that subset was treated as a discovery cohort. Every repertoire in the discovery cohort had been generated on one and the same sequencing platform. HLA typing covered class I and class II loci at four-digit resolution. The number of typed donors differed by locus: roughly 620-630 for A, B, C, DRB1 and DQB1; 500 to 550 for DQA1; about 600 for DPA1; and around 470 for DPB1. A few DR-DQ haplotypes were handled as single units for association and clustering because linkage in the cohort was strong. Among 398 genotyped donors of the cohort, an average of about 240,000 unique TCR beta nucleotide sequences were sequenced per donor, about a sixth of them non-productive. Here is what the overall study found, with its caveats: A later genetic analysis associated a missense DCLRE1C variant with V-gene and J-gene trimming of TCR beta chains, and an independent cohort replicated the association. According to the authors, the approach could potentially be generalized to other disease states and immunological phenotypes. A few of the identified cytomegalovirus-associated TCR beta chains were confirmed in vitro to be specific for cytomegalovirus antigens. In a later analysis, HLA-associated TCR beta chains were found to be more clonally expanded and to have lower generation probabilities than equally common non-associated chains. A later analysis associated roughly 17,000 TCR beta sequences with specific HLA alleles at a false discovery rate of 0.05. When HLA alleles, especially DR and DQ, strongly co-occurred, attributing TCR associations to individual alleles was difficult. Only TCR beta chains were sequenced in this cohort, and the absence of alpha or paired-chain data limited detectable features. CMV serostatus was the only immune exposure information available for the cohort. According to a later genetic analysis, donors in an Asian-associated ancestry cluster had fewer N-insertions in productive TCRs than the approximately 630-donor mean. A further reported finding was that TCR beta sequences accurately predicted the HLA-A and HLA-B alleles for most subjects in the first cohort. Several of the top co-occurrence clusters appeared to be linked to parvovirus B19, influenza, CMV and Epstein-Barr virus, according to a later analysis. In an earlier analysis of some 640 of the donors, most TCR beta V segments were observed in productive rearrangements about 90% or about 30% of the time, broadly matching IMGT annotations. A cluster of highly shared sequence variants was judged likely to represent a technical artifact of the sequencing pipeline. Because HLA typing was unavailable for some donors at each locus, only the typed subset was used in association tests. Across donors, most TCR sequences were observed very rarely, whereas some public TCRs were present in many individuals. In a later analysis, the rate of TCR association differed among HLA loci, with DRB1 alleles having the most associated TCRs and HLA-C alleles having the fewest. The earlier analysis of nearly 600 of the donors excluded approximately 15 rarely observed V segments, including chromosome 9 orphons, because counts were too low. The 87-base-pair reads could not distinguish some IMGT-functional V segments, including TRBV6-2 and TRBV6-3, so those segments were excluded. A total of 150 to 200 TCR beta chains were listed by the study as associated with cytomegalovirus. Linkage disequilibrium might explain the correlated functional status among segregating V segments, but an unknown experimental factor could not be ruled out. In a later analysis, most CMV-associated TCR beta chains were found to appear HLA-restricted, with HLA associations seemingly driven largely by CMV exposure. Cytomegalovirus status was reported to be diagnosed by the classifier with high specificity and sensitivity in both the original and validation cohorts. The presence/absence analyses assumed that sequencing depth was roughly uniform across donors, and that assumption may not be true.

Libraries came from the immunoSEQ multiplex PCR assay. A mixture of 60 forward primers for TCR Vbeta segments and 13 reverse primers for TCR Jbeta segments was used in the multiplex PCR. The CDR3 region of rearranged TCR beta genes was amplified from genomic DNA by a multiplex PCR assay. The amplified TCR beta libraries were sequenced on the Illumina HiSeq System as 87-base-pair reads. The authors' analysis ran thus. A later analysis counted approximately 74 million unique TCR beta chains across the 670 or so repertoires, and approximately 11 million of these chains were shared by at least two donors. Raw reads were error-corrected and collapsed into unique sequences with a nearest-neighbor algorithm that merged closely related sequences to remove PCR and sequencing errors. CDR3 sequences were aligned to IMGT reference sequences to assign V, D and J gene segments. For a sequence to be retained, a match of at least six nucleotides was required to both a V gene segment and a J gene segment. A rearrangement was called productive if the CDR3 had no stop codons and remained in frame with V and J, and every other rearrangement was called non-productive. CDR3 was defined by IMGT convention, running from the second conserved V-encoded cysteine to the conserved J-encoded phenylalanine. The earlier analysis of 587 of the donors excluded sequences that lacked an unambiguous match to a single V gene segment. An earlier analysis of 500 to 600 of the donors classified V segments as functional when productive rearrangements were above 56.7% and as segregating when the standard deviation between donors was above 5%. A statistical classification framework was built to diagnose cytomegalovirus status from the catalog of TCR beta chain sequences. In a later analysis, V and J genes were assigned by comparing TCR nucleotide sequences against IMGT/GENE-DB human TR gene sequences. Using the TCRdist pipeline, a later analysis assigned CDR3 sequences along with most-parsimonious VDJ recombination scenarios. In a later analysis, each TCR beta chain was defined by its CDR3 amino acid sequence together with its V-gene family, and reads without a unique V-gene family were excluded. To address suspected cross-contamination and a sequencing artifact, a later analysis removed roughly 640 highly shared, low-generation-probability nucleotide sequences. In a later analysis, a clonal expansion index was calculated for each public chain from normalized within-repertoire ranks of inferred template counts. Generation probabilities in a later analysis came from a VDJ recombination model fitted to out-of-frame rearrangements, and those results were checked against IGoR. In a later analysis, hypergeometric tests were used to score TCR-TCR, TCR-HLA and TCR-CMV co-occurrence, with a repertoire-size bias correction applied to TCR pairs. To estimate false discovery rates, a later analysis permuted the HLA or CMV assignments 20 times. In a later analysis, co-occurring TCRs were grouped using DBSCAN, with TCRdist sequence similarity added in when clustering inside HLA-allele-positive subsets. Repertoires with fewer than 30,000 or more than 120,000 public chains were left out of co-occurrence clustering, as were several repertoires with anomalous nucleotide sharing. TCRdb took over this immuneACCESS table, retaining in-frame rearrangements with V and J assigned. Such tables are incomplete; in checked studies, under half of the missing clones stem from an unresolved V gene, and the remainder is unexplained. The V and J calls and clone size were taken over from that table, and D and trimming were inferred from the DNA. The sample table records some 190,000 clones; 60% to 80% of these occur just once. Of the sample, over 2% is held by the ten largest clones.

The cohort was made up of around 720 healthy bone marrow donors. Cohort members were all nominally healthy when sampled, although unrecorded immune exposures were likely present. The donor tested CMV seropositive and was one of the 289 seropositive cohort members. Each donor provided a peripheral blood sample, and peripheral blood mononuclear cells were used for TCR beta sequencing. Genomic DNA extraction from the blood cell samples was performed with the Qiagen DNeasy Blood Extraction Kit. Trimming accounts for 3 bases at V and 6 bases at J, while the number of junction bases matched to no gene is 7. Reading from cysteine to phenylalanine, the CDR3 counts 15 amino acids. The CDR3 DNA has 45 bases and is translated from base 1. CDR1 and CDR2 were assigned from the germline V gene as ENHRY and SYGVKD.

Source material: PBMCs. The TCR was taken from a woman in her 30s in good health and CMV-seropositive. The chain is assembled from TRBV10-3 and TRBJ2-3; 9 central nucleotides agree with TRBD2. This receptor has the CDR3 CAISESSGKFDTQYF. The DNA sequence is TGTGCCATCAGTGAATCTAGCGGGAAATTTGATACGCAGTATTTT.